This T cell receptor beta chain was obtained from a study of metastatic and nonmetastatic thyroid tumors. Using MiXCR, TCRdb reanalyzed the PCR reads. This sample yields under 8,500 clones, of which approximately 35% are seen a single time; 42% belongs to the top ten. Study-wide findings and caveats: Malignant thyroid tumors reportedly had TCR beta diversity that was significantly higher than in benign nodules, in blood and tumor.

Nobody among the patients had been given any treatment before thyroid surgery. This clone was detected a few times. The target antigen is unknown. Trimming shortened V by 5 bases and J by 5 bases, and 13 bases separated the two germline ends. CDR1 and CDR2 from the germline V gene are MGHDK and SYGVNS. The CDR3 consists of 13 residues. Specimen: tumor tissue. The chain couples TRBV25-1 to TRBJ2-7; D is uncertain. The TCR was taken from a female donor with papillary thyroid cancer or a benign thyroid nodule (not recorded which). Some clones in this sample may be carry-over from other donors' samples. CDR3 sequence (DNA): TGTGCCAGCAGTTCGGCACCCCTCAACGAGCAGTACTTC. Its translation: CASSSAPLNEQYF.